The 16 T cell receptor beta chains below come from one sample, sequenced in a study of T-cell memory formation after mild COVID-19. TCRdb passed the 5' RACE reads through MiXCR, listing each CDR3 protein once. The data hold fewer than 400,000 distinct CDR3 sequences, with approximately 15% observed a single time. Input material: PBMCs or a T cell subset sorted from them (not recorded which). These receptors were taken from a man aged 18 to 29 who had mild COVID-19 (a few samples of this study predate the infection). Cell type and time point are not known.

This chain uses TRBV12-3 or TRBV12-4 with TRBJ1-5; D possibly corresponds to TRBD1 (5 bases). The CDR3 sequence is 15 residues long. Trimming shortened V by 2 bases and J by 8 bases, and 16 bases separated the two germline ends. The CDR3 sequence: CASSLWGRGKKPQHF. CDR3 in DNA: TGTGCCAGCAGTTTATGGGGAAGGGGCAAGAAGCCCCAGCATTTT.

The chain employs TRBV6-5 and TRBJ1-2, with 7 positions matching TRBD1. CDR1 MNHEY and CDR2 SVGAGI come from the germline V gene. V lost 5 bases and J lost 4; bases outside the gene matches: 7. The CDR3 runs to 14 residues. The DNA of the CDR3 is TGTGCCAGCAGTACAGGGGTCGGTGCCTATGGCTACACCTTC. Translating gives CASSTGVGAYGYTF.

The chain joins TRBV15 to TRBJ1-1, with D hard to call. With 1 base removed from V and 3 bases from J, the gap between germline ends came to 12 bases. The CDR3 is 15 amino acids. In germline, CDR1 is LNHNV, CDR2 YYDKDF (reference sequence). For the CDR3, the DNA is TGTGCCACCAGCAGAGCCTTAACACTCCACACTGAAGCTTTCTTT. Protein: CATSRALTLHTEAFF.

V usage is TRBV5-1 and J usage is TRBJ1-1; 8 nucleotides line up with TRBD1. The germline CDR1 and CDR2 sequences are SGHRS and YFSETQ. Trimming at V came to 4 bases and at J to 3 bases, leaving 2 bases not matched to a gene. This CDR3 contains 13 residues. The CDR3 bases are TGCGCCAGCAGCGCGACAGGGGACACTGAAGCTTTCTTT. This codes for CASSATGDTEAFF.

This clonotype occurred a few times. The chain has TRBV4-2 and TRBJ2-1; 7 positions match TRBD1. Germline assignment: CDR1 LGHNA and CDR2 YNFKEQ. The CDR3 runs 15 residues. With V trimmed by 0 bases and J by 6 bases, 5 bases remained unmatched. In DNA form, the CDR3 reads TGTGCCAGCAGCCAAGATAGGGGGCGCACCAATGAGCAGTTCTTC. It specifies CASSQDRGRTNEQFF.

This rearrangement joins TRBV20-1 to TRBJ1-1; D perhaps matches TRBD1 (6 bases). CDR3 size: 16 residues. The V and J ends lost 0 bases and 3 bases respectively, with 17 bases between them. Germline CDR1 is DFQATT and CDR2 is SNEGSKA (reference sequence). This chain's CDR3 is CSARDPTGKVHTEAFF. The CDR3 DNA sequence: TGCAGTGCTAGAGATCCGACAGGCAAGGTACACACTGAAGCTTTCTTT.

The V gene is TRBV5-1, the J gene TRBJ1-1; a possible D gene is TRBD1 (6 bases). Germline CDR1 SGHRS, CDR2 YFSETQ. The CDR3 totals 13 residues. Trimming pared 1 base from V and 5 bases from J, leaving 9 bases between. The CDR3 bases are TGCGCCAGCAGCTTGCGGGGGCTTACTGAAGCTTTCTTT. Protein: CASSLRGLTEAFF.

This clonotype came up a few times. This chain links TRBV5-6 with TRBJ2-6; D is ambiguous. CDR3 length: 13 amino acids. Germline values: CDR1 SGHDT, CDR2 YYEEEE. Between the trimmed V and J ends, which lost 1 base and 4 bases, there was a span of 3 bases. The chain's CDR3 is CASSLFGANVLTF. Here the CDR3 DNA reads TGTGCCAGCAGCTTGTTCGGGGCCAACGTCCTGACTTTC.

This clonotype turned up a few times. The chain couples TRBV14 to TRBJ2-5; unclear D gene. CDR3 size: 12 residues. V lost 2 bases and J lost 5, with 6 bases in between. Per the germline V gene, CDR1 is SGHDN and CDR2 is FVKESK. CDR3 loop: CASSQRWETQYF. The CDR3, as DNA: TGTGCCAGCAGCCAACGCTGGGAGACCCAGTACTTC.

The chain combines TRBV9 with TRBJ2-3; D uncertain. The CDR3 loop spans 13 amino acids. Looked up from germline, CDR1 is SGDLS and CDR2 is YYNGEE. V gave up 4 bases and J gave up 4 bases, with 10 bases separating them. The CDR3 bases are TGTGCCAGCAGCCTCTCTGTTGCAGATACGCAGTATTTT. This codes for CASSLSVADTQYF. Filled out from reference TRBV9 and TRBJ2-3, the complete variable domain reads DSGVTQTPKHLITATGQRVTLRCSPRSGDLSVYWYQQSLDQGLQFLIQYYNGEERAKGNILERFSAQQFPDLHSELNLSSLELGDSALYFCASSLSVADTQYFGPGTRLTVL.

The sample holds a few counts of this clonotype. J is TRBJ2-1 and V is TRBV4-3; 10 positions agree with TRBD2. V lost 4 bases and J lost 7; bases outside the gene matches: 4. Germline CDR1 reads LGHNA; CDR2 reads YSLEER. The CDR3 consists of 14 residues. CDR3 loop: CASSRERGGNEQFF. The CDR3 region has the DNA TGCGCCAGCAGCCGGGAGCGGGGGGGGAATGAGCAGTTCTTC.

V is TRBV7-9 and J is TRBJ1-2; the D is unclear. In germline, CDR1 is SEHNR, CDR2 FQNEAQ (reference sequence). This CDR3 has 13 residues. Trimming stripped 3 bases from V and 6 bases from J, with 11 bases between. CDR3 nucleotides: TGTGCCAGCAGCTTGCCGGGGTCGGATGGCTACACCTTC. It codes for CASSLPGSDGYTF.

V gene TRBV9 combines with J gene TRBJ1-4; TRBD1 is a possible D gene (6 bases). The V end lost 4 bases, the J end lost 10 bases, and 17 bases lay between the germline ends. The CDR3 length is 14 residues. The germline CDR1 and CDR2 sequences are SGDLS and YYNGEE. CDR3 region: CASSLHPEQGKLFF. CDR3 bases: TGTGCCAGCAGCCTGCATCCCGAACAGGGAAAACTGTTTTTT.

V usage is TRBV6-2 or TRBV6-3 and J usage is TRBJ2-1; the D gene is possibly TRBD1 (5 bases). The CDR3 is 17 amino acids. Per the germline V gene, CDR1 is MNHEY and CDR2 is SVGEGT. The V gene lost 10 bases and the J gene lost 0 bases, with 22 bases spanning the gap. Here the CDR3 DNA reads TGTGCCACCCTCCCAAGGGGCTACCCAACCTCCTACAATGAGCAGTTCTTC. Amino acid sequence: CATLPRGYPTSYNEQFF.

The chain recombines TRBV12-3 or TRBV12-4 with TRBJ2-5, with D possibly matching TRBD2 (6 bases). The CDR3 length is 13 residues. Trimming left V 7 bases short and J 7 bases short, with 16 bases between. The CDR3 loop reads CASTRGGAGTQYF. DNA for the CDR3: TGTGCCAGCACCCGGGGCGGGGCGGGGACCCAGTACTTC.

V gene TRBV27 combines with J gene TRBJ2-3, with D maybe TRBD2 (6 bases). Trimming shortened V by 0 bases and J by 1 base, and 8 bases separated the two germline ends. The germline CDR1 and CDR2 sequences are MNHEY and SMNVEV (reference sequence). CDR3 length equals 15 residues. CDR3 bases: TGTGCCAGCAGTTTATCGGGGGAGGGCACAGATACGCAGTATTTT. Translating gives CASSLSGEGTDTQYF.